The 30 T cell receptor beta chains reported below all come from one sample, sequenced in a study of chemoradiotherapy in HPV16-positive cancers (dated by TCRdb to the early 2020s). The library was prepared using the immunoSEQ multiplex PCR assay. Held by TCRdb, this immuneACCESS table contains in-frame sequences only and omits some clones. Under half of the omission traces to an unresolved V gene where checked; the cause of the rest is unknown. The sample yields 25,000 to 30,000 clones; roughly nine tenths were counted once. The ten largest account for 22% of the sample. Here the sequenced sample was blood, taken from a patient who underwent chemoradiotherapy. Receptors originate from a human donor with HPV-associated anogenital cancer.

The chain uses TRBV7-9 and TRBJ2-5; no clear D gene. TRBJ2-7 explains the end of the DNA better; the J call may be wrong. The CDR3 length is 15 residues. Germline CDR1 SEHNR, CDR2 FQNEAQ (reference sequence). For the CDR3, the DNA is TGTGCCAGCAGCTTAGGCGGCCTGAGCTCCTACGAGCAGTACTTC. It yields the protein CASSLGGLSSYEQYF.

V usage is TRBV11-3 and J usage is TRBJ2-1; D may be TRBD1 (5 bases). The germline V gene has CDR1 SGHNT and CDR2 YENEEA. The CDR3 runs to 14 residues. Between the trimmed V and J ends, which lost 3 bases and 0 bases, there was a span of 6 bases. CDR3 residues: CASSFQGSYNEQFF. CDR3 coding DNA: TGTGCCAGCAGCTTCCAGGGCTCCTACAATGAGCAGTTCTTC.

The chain links TRBV2 to TRBJ1-4; possible D gene TRBD1, 5 bases. CDR1 and CDR2 (germline): SNHLY, FYNNEI. The V end lost 6 bases, the J end lost 7 bases, and 15 bases lay between the germline ends. This CDR3 has 14 amino acids. CDR3 loop: CASRTAIIGEKLFF. In DNA, the CDR3 is TGTGCCAGCAGGACAGCCATAATAGGTGAAAAACTGTTTTTT.

This sequence joins TRBV5-4 and TRBJ2-2, with D possibly matching TRBD1 (5 bases). Trimming cost V 3 bases and J 4 bases, with 7 bases left between them. CDR3 length equals 13 residues. Germline V gives CDR1 SGHNT, CDR2 YYREEE (reference sequence). The CDR3 DNA sequence: TGTGCCAGCAGCTGGGGCTTCACCGGGGAGCTGTTTTTT. This codes for CASSWGFTGELFF.

V gene TRBV7-2 combines with J gene TRBJ2-2, with D possibly TRBD2 on 7 matching bases. The CDR3 totals 16 residues. V lost 5 bases and J 5 bases, leaving 18 bases between the germline ends. Germline V gene lookup returns CDR1 SGHTA and CDR2 FQGNSA. The CDR3 sequence: CASSLRGHGGTGELFF. DNA of the CDR3: TGTGCCAGCAGCCTTAGGGGACACGGGGGGACCGGGGAGCTGTTTTTT.

The chain joins TRBV15 to TRBJ2-3; 9 nucleotides match TRBD2. CDR1 and CDR2 from the germline V gene are LNHNV and YYDKDF (reference sequence). The V gene end was trimmed by 3 bases and the J gene end by 5 bases; junction bases not matched to a gene: 6. The CDR3 is 15 amino acids. The CDR3 DNA reads as TGTGCCACCAGCAGCTTTAGCGGGAGAGGAGATACGCAGTATTTT. This encodes CATSSFSGRGDTQYF.

This sequence joins TRBV5-1 and TRBJ2-2, with 7 bases aligning to TRBD2. The V segment lost 5 bases and the J segment 0 bases; nucleotides outside the gene matches: 4. CDR1 SGHRS and CDR2 YFSETQ come from the germline V gene. CDR3 length equals 15 residues. The CDR3 loop is CASRGLAANTGELFF. In DNA, the CDR3 is TGCGCCAGCAGGGGTCTAGCGGCGAACACCGGGGAGCTGTTTTTT.

This chain uses TRBV29-1 with TRBJ2-2; 13 positions match TRBD2. The CDR3 totals 15 residues. V dropped 5 bases and J dropped 4; count of bases not matched to a gene: 4. The germline V gene encodes CDR1 SQVTM and CDR2 ANQGSEA. CDR3 sequence (DNA): TGCAGCGTTCTTACTAGCGGGAGGGCCACCGGGGAGCTGTTTTTT. It is translated as CSVLTSGRATGELFF.

The rearrangement joins TRBV5-1 to TRBJ1-1; the D gene is possibly TRBD1 (5 bases). V was clipped by 0 bases and J by 3 bases, with 12 bases between them. CDR3 length equals 15 residues. From germline, CDR1 is SGHRS and CDR2 YFSETQ. The CDR3 sequence: CASSLGGIRDTEAFF. The CDR3 DNA sequence: TGCGCCAGCAGCTTGGGGGGGATCCGCGACACTGAAGCTTTCTTT.

As regards this clone: One end of the junction does not line up with germline, which may come from a read error. The V gene is TRBV7-2, the J gene TRBJ2-3, with D tentatively TRBD2 (7 bases). Germline lookup yields CDR1 SGHTA and CDR2 FQGNSA. This CDR3 spans 15 amino acids. This CDR3 is CASTLGGRGGDTQYF. In nucleotides, the CDR3 is TGTGCCAGCACCTTAGGGGGGAGGGGAGGGGATACGCAGTATTTT.

The chain employs TRBV28 and TRBJ1-1, with D tentatively TRBD1 (5 bases). Germline values: CDR1 MDHEN, CDR2 SYDVKM. V shed 3 bases and J shed 6 bases, with 11 bases lying between them. This CDR3 region has 13 residues. The CDR3 loop reads CASSFGGYPEAFF. DNA for the CDR3: TGTGCCAGCAGTTTCGGGGGATATCCTGAAGCTTTCTTT.

The rearrangement joins TRBV7-8 to TRBJ2-5; 7 positions match TRBD1. Trimming at V came to 5 bases and at J to 4 bases, leaving 1 base not matched to a gene. The CDR3 extends over 12 amino acids. Germline V gene sequence: CDR1 SGHVS, CDR2 FQNEAQ. The CDR3 DNA reads as TGTGCCAGCAGCCGACAGGGAGAGACCCAGTACTTC. This gives the protein CASSRQGETQYF.

The chain uses TRBV2 and TRBJ2-7, with 7 positions matching TRBD1. The ends lost 4 bases at V and 6 bases at J; junction bases unmatched: 9. There are 14 residues in the CDR3. The V gene's germline CDR1 is SNHLY and CDR2 FYNNEI. The chain's CDR3 is CASSGGRQGFEQYF. The CDR3 DNA is TGTGCCAGCAGTGGGGGGAGACAGGGCTTCGAGCAGTACTTC. Together with reference TRBV2 and TRBJ2-7, the CDR3 gives the full variable domain: EPEVTQTPSHQVTQMGQEVILRCVPISNHLYFYWYRQILGQKVEFLVSFYNNEISEKSEIFDDQFSVERPDGSNFTLKIRSTKLEDSAMYFCASSGGRQGFEQYFGPGTRLTVT.

The V call is TRBV10-3, the J call TRBJ2-2; 10 bases line up with TRBD1. Germline V CDR1 and CDR2: ENHRY, SYGVKD. V was clipped by 3 bases and J by 7 bases; unmatched bases: 5. The CDR3 length is 15 residues. This chain's CDR3 is CAISDGQGVVGELFF. For the CDR3, the DNA is TGTGCCATCAGTGACGGACAGGGGGTCGTCGGGGAGCTGTTTTTT.

J is TRBJ1-2 and V is TRBV5-6, with D hard to call. Germline CDR1 is SGHDT and CDR2 is YYEEEE. CDR3 size: 14 residues. Deletions cut 4 bases from V and 13 bases from J, with 23 bases between. The CDR3 here is CASSPSLSIAWFTF. The DNA of the CDR3 is TGTGCCAGCAGCCCCTCACTATCCATTGCTTGGTTCACCTTC.

This chain uses TRBV18 with TRBJ2-1, with D possibly being TRBD1 (6 bases). V lost 3 bases to trimming and J lost 3 bases, with 12 bases between them. CDR3 length: 15 amino acids. Germline V gives CDR1 KGHSH, CDR2 LQKENI. The CDR3 DNA follows: TGTGCCAGCTCACCCCCTGGGGGCTTCTACAATGAGCAGTTCTTC. Translation: CASSPPGGFYNEQFF.

The V and J genes are TRBV10-2 and TRBJ2-6, with D perhaps matching TRBD1 or TRBD2 (5 bases each). Looked up from germline, CDR1 is WSHSY and CDR2 is SAAADI. The CDR3 is 15 amino acids. V was cut by 3 bases and J by 2 bases, with 8 bases left in between. CDR3 in DNA: TGCGCCAGCAGTGACGGGACCGCTGGGGCCAACGTCCTGACTTTC. Its translation is CASSDGTAGANVLTF.

V is TRBV29-1 and J is TRBJ1-2; TRBD1 matches at 9 bases. CDR3 length: 14 amino acids. The junction had 10 bases not matched to a gene; V was cut back by 7 bases and J by 4 bases. The germline V gene has CDR1 SQVTM and CDR2 ANQGSEA. DNA for the CDR3: TGCAGCGCCCGAGAACAGGGGGCAGGCTATGGCTACACCTTC. This sequence encodes CSAREQGAGYGYTF.

This clone was detected once. The chain is built from TRBV5-4 and TRBJ1-5; D is possibly TRBD1 (5 bases). This CDR3 has 14 residues. The V end lost 1 base, the J end lost 4 bases, and 9 bases lay between the germline ends. The germline CDR1 and CDR2 sequences are SGHNT and YYREEE (reference sequence). The CDR3 DNA sequence: TGTGCCAGCAGCTTGCAGGGCTGGAATCAGCCCCAGCATTTT. This codes for CASSLQGWNQPQHF. Variable domain in full (rest from reference TRBV5-4 and TRBJ1-5): ETGVTQSPTHLIKTRGQQVTLRCSSQSGHNTVSWYQQALGQGPQFIFQYYREEENGRGNFPPRFSGLQFPNYSSELNVNALELDDSALYLCASSLQGWNQPQHFGDGTRLSIL.

The chain is built from TRBV6-5 and TRBJ2-1; D not resolved. Germline V gene sequence: CDR1 MNHEY, CDR2 SVGAGI. This CDR3 is built from 15 residues. The ends were cut back, 0 bases at V and 0 bases at J, with 6 bases in the middle. CDR3 DNA sequence: TGTGCCAGCAGTTACTCCACTAACTCCTACAATGAGCAGTTCTTC. It specifies CASSYSTNSYNEQFF.

CDR3 DNA: TGTGCCAGCAGCTTAGGTGAGCGTTCCTATGGGGGCTACACCTTC. Translation gives CASSLGERSYGGYTF. The chain is built from TRBV7-9 and TRBJ1-2; D is unclear. The CDR3 sequence is 15 residues long. V lost 1 base, J lost 8 bases, and 17 bases lay in between. Germline V CDR1 and CDR2: SEHNR, FQNEAQ (reference sequence).

The chain joins TRBV4-3 to TRBJ2-7; D not certain. The CDR3 contains 14 residues. Trimming shortened V by 1 base and J by 2 bases, and 9 bases separated the two germline ends. Germline CDR1 reads LGHNA; CDR2 reads YSLEER. CDR3 nucleotide sequence: TGCGCCAGCAGCCAAGGGGCCAGTGCCTACGAGCAGTACTTC. Encoded protein: CASSQGASAYEQYF.

The genes are TRBV4-3 and TRBJ2-1; maybe TRBD2 (5 bases). This CDR3 comprises 18 residues. Germline V gene sequence: CDR1 LGHNA, CDR2 YSLEER. V was pared by 0 bases and J by 4 bases, with 19 bases between. CDR3 sequence (DNA): TGCGCCAGCAGCCAAGATTCCGGGGAAGGCCAGGCATACAATGAGCAGTTCTTC. Amino acids: CASSQDSGEGQAYNEQFF.

The V and J genes are TRBV27 and TRBJ1-1; the match to TRBD1 covers 7 bases. This CDR3 is 13 amino acids long. Trimming removed 5 bases from V and 4 bases from J; junction bases left unmatched: 4. The germline V gene has CDR1 MNHEY and CDR2 SMNVEV (reference sequence). The DNA for the CDR3 is TGTGCCAGCAGTGAAACAGGGGCCACTGAAGCTTTCTTT. Translated, it gives CASSETGATEAFF.

The gene calls are TRBV18 and TRBJ2-3; 8 bases fit TRBD1. With V trimmed by 5 bases and J by 3 bases, 7 bases remained unmatched. The CDR3 covers 15 residues. Germline V gives CDR1 KGHSH, CDR2 LQKENI. The CDR3 sequence: CASSLSRQGTDTQYF. The DNA of the CDR3 is TGTGCCAGCTCATTGAGCCGACAGGGGACAGATACGCAGTATTTT.

CDR3 sequence (DNA): TGTGCCAGCACGGAAGCGCTAGCGATCTTAGAGACCCAGTACTTC. It translates to CASTEALAILETQYF. The chain links TRBV28 to TRBJ2-5, with D possibly matching TRBD2 (6 bases). Trimming stripped 7 bases from V and 4 bases from J, with 19 bases between. Germline lookup yields CDR1 MDHEN and CDR2 SYDVKM. The CDR3 totals 15 residues.

The V and J genes are TRBV19 and TRBJ1-2; 11 bases agree with TRBD1. Germline CDR1 is LNHDA and CDR2 is SQIVND (reference sequence). This CDR3 has 17 residues. V lost 7 bases, J lost 6 bases, and 16 bases stayed unmatched. The CDR3 sequence: CASTQPYGTGGIHGYTF. The DNA of the CDR3 is TGTGCCAGTACCCAACCCTACGGGACAGGGGGGATCCATGGCTACACCTTC.

This clone was detected a few times. As DNA, the CDR3 is TGTGCCAGCAGCTTATCGACAGGGTCTTCTTCACCCCTCCACTTT. Translated, it gives CASSLSTGSSSPLHF. The chain recombines TRBV7-9 with TRBJ1-6, with 7 bases lining up with TRBD1. The CDR3 contains 15 residues. V lost 2 bases to trimming and J lost 9 bases; unmatched junction nucleotides: 7. Germline assignment: CDR1 SEHNR and CDR2 FQNEAQ (reference sequence).

This clone was counted a single time. Other nucleotide sequences from this sample produce the same CDR3. V gene TRBV29-1 combines with J gene TRBJ1-2, with unresolved D. This CDR3 has 12 amino acids. The V end lost 6 bases, the J end lost 7 bases, and 15 bases lay between the germline ends. The germline gives CDR1 SQVTM, CDR2 ANQGSEA. For the CDR3, the DNA is TGCAGCGTATTTGGACTTGACGGTGGCTACACCTTC. Protein product: CSVFGLDGGYTF. Full variable domain (remainder filled in from reference TRBV29-1 and TRBJ1-2): SAVISQKPSRDICQRGTSLTIQCQVDSQVTMMFWYRQQPGQSLTLIATANQGSEATYESGFVIDKFPISRPNLTFSTLTVSNMSPEDSSIYLCSVFGLDGGYTFGSGTRLTVV.

By frequency in the sample, this clone is medium-sized. The CDR3 DNA is TGTGCCAGCAGCTTAGGGGACCTCGCGAACACCGGGGAGCTGTTTTTT. This translates into CASSLGDLANTGELFF. The J gene is TRBJ2-2, the V gene TRBV11-3; perhaps D is TRBD1 or TRBD2 (5 bases each). The germline CDR1 and CDR2 sequences are SGHNT and YENEEA. V dropped 1 base and J dropped 0 bases, with 9 bases sitting between them. The CDR3 totals 16 residues. The full variable domain, rest sourced from reference TRBV11-3 and TRBJ2-2, is EAGVVQSPRYKIIEKKQPVAFWCNPISGHNTLYWYLQNLGQGPELLIRYENEEAVDDSQLPKDRFSAERLKGVDSTLKIQPAELGDSAVYLCASSLGDLANTGELFFGEGSRLTVL.